The present T cell receptor beta chain was sequenced within a study of T cell responses to AZD1222 COVID-19 vaccine. Overall study context: Recipients boosted at about 4 weeks or about 12 weeks are pooled. General observations from the study: Epitopes outside B.1.351 and B.1.1.7 mutated regions reportedly drew nearly half of spike TCRs. A rise in Spike-specific TCR breadth and depth followed two AZD1222 doses. Repertoire sampling happened only post peak T cell response.

Germline-derived CDR1 and CDR2 are LNHDA and SQIVND (reference sequence). The CDR3 has 14 residues. Trimming cost V 7 bases and J 5 bases, with 17 bases left between them. Clones were sequenced by immunoSEQ multiplex PCR, and TCRdb holds only the in-frame ones, with some missing. The profile shows 95,000 to 150,000 clones, 92% of them singletons. To note about this clone: The antigen is undetermined.

This specimen consisted of peripheral blood, obtained on day 0 of AZD1222 vaccination. The sequence came from an adult in good health. The chain employs TRBV19 and TRBJ1-2; no firm D call. Here the CDR3 reads CASTTGRFLYGYTF. The CDR3 DNA is TGTGCCAGTACCACGGGCCGTTTTCTTTATGGCTACACCTTC.